This T cell receptor beta chain was profiled in a study of shared clonotypes between healthy human individuals. All donors qualified as healthy HIV-negative adults and had experienced no recent acute infections or vaccinations. This CDR3 spans 15 amino acids. Trimming removed 4 bases at V and 5 bases at J, with 16 bases between. Germline CDR1 and CDR2: SGHRS and YFSETQ. A roughly 200 ng quantity of DNA, 29,000 or so T cell genomes, went into the sorted-subset replicate PCRs. The method was immunoSEQ multiplex PCR; TCRdb's version includes in-frame clones alone and lacks a portion of them. The data show over 2 million clones, with 85% to 95% seen just once and approximately 0.41% held by the top ten.

This clonotype originated in a man between 18 and 35 years old in good health. Some clones in this sample may be carry-over from other donors' samples. The rearrangement joins TRBV5-1 to TRBJ1-5; possibly TRBD1 for D (6 bases). The material sequenced was naive CD4+ T cells from PBMCs. The subset is: CD45RA+ positively selected. Written as DNA, the CDR3 is TGCGCCAGCAGCCCCGCGGGGCAGGGGCATCAGCCCCAGCATTTT. Protein: CASSPAGQGHQPQHF. Combining the CDR3 with reference TRBV5-1 and TRBJ1-5 gives the whole variable domain KAGVTQTPRYLIKTRGQQVTLSCSPISGHRSVSWYQQTPGQGLQFLFEYFSETQRNKGNFPGRFSGRQFSNSRSEMNVSTLELGDSALYLCASSPAGQGHQPQHFGDGTRLSIL.